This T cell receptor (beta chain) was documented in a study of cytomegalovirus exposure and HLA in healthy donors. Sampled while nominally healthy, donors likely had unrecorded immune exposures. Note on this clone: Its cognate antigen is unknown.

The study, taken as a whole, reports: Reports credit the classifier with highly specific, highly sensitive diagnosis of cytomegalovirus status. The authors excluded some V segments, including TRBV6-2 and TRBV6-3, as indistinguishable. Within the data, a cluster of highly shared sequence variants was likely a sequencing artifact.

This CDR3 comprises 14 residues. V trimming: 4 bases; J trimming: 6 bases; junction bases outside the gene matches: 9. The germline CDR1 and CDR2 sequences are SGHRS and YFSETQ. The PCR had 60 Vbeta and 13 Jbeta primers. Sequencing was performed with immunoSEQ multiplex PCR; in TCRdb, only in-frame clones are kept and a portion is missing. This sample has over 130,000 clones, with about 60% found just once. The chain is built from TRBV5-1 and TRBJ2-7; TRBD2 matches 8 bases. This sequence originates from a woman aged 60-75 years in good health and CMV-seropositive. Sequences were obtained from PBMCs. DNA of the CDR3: TGCGCCAGCAGCACTGCGGGGGGTGACTTCGAGCAGTACTTC. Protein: CASSTAGGDFEQYF.